This T cell receptor beta chain was recorded in a study of blood T cell repertoires in COVID-19 (dated by TCRdb to the early 2020s). Concerning the study at large: Samples from collaborators originated in the United States, Italy and Spain and spanned both the acute and convalescent phases of COVID-19. The prospective study material was composed of cDNA or gDNA derived from T cells, B-cell-depleted T cells, or PBMCs. Deeply sampled blood TCRbeta repertoires from subjects exposed to, actively infected with, or recovered from COVID-19 were included in the dataset. A freely available public database, intended as a resource for researchers studying the immune response to SARS-CoV-2, is where the repertoires were released. Samples were obtained from the ongoing ImmuneRACE study (first 160 participants) and from 1,000 to 1,500 subjects provided by 6 global collaborators. A de-identified subject ID, COVID-19 status, age in years and sex were almost always included in the sample metadata. HLA class I and class II types, where available, came from metadata supplied by the sample provider rather than from assay-based typing. Results the study describes overall, beyond this receptor: The quantity of clinical and demographic metadata differed by source and by participant and was supplied without curation.

The trim is 8 bases for V and 0 bases for J, with a gap of 7 bases between the germline ends. The germline V gene sets CDR1 to SGHTA and CDR2 to FQGNSA. The CDR3, cysteine through phenylalanine, is 13 amino acids long. The DNA shown is the 39-base CDR3, in frame from base 1. TCRbeta CDR3 regions were amplified from genomic DNA by means of the immunoSEQ Assay, a bias-controlled multiplex PCR. The study's processing was this. The number of nucleated cells in each sample was estimated by amplification of reference gene primers within the assay. Sequence reads were collapsed and filtered to measure the absolute abundance of every unique TCRbeta CDR3 rearrangement. For each sample, productive Simpson clonality was calculated as the square root of Simpson's diversity index across productive rearrangements. In TCRdb, the immuneACCESS table is reduced to in-frame sequences with V and J assigned. These tables do not hold every clone; where another copy was compared, an unresolved V gene accounts for under half, and the others remain unexplained. V, J and clone size are taken as reported in that table, and D and trimming were inferred from the DNA itself. The sample has about 460,000 clones on record, around 85% of them singletons. Of the sample, around 7.9% is held by the ten largest clones.

In its sample, this clone was seen once. Its antigen remains unidentified. The record has no base qualities; no much larger clone is one base away. Enrolling through a virtual design, the prospective study's participants ranged in age from roughly 18 to 89 years and lived across 24 United States geographic areas. In the prospective study, participants were assigned to cohorts based on the clinical history participants reported in a screening survey and a study questionnaire. Recovered participants in ImmuneRACE Cohort 3 were defined as having two consecutive negative NP/OP PCR tests, clearance from a healthcare professional, or resolution of symptoms. In the prospective study, mobile phlebotomists collected whole blood, serum and a nasopharyngeal or oropharyngeal swab from each participant. Prospective study participants could optionally give additional blood draws and questionnaires over an approximately 2-month period. Before DNA extraction, blood samples from the prospective study were shipped at room temperature or frozen.

The sequence came from a woman aged 55-70 years who had recovered from COVID-19. Sequencing used PBMCs or T cells enriched from blood (not recorded which). The sequence links TRBV7-2 to TRBJ2-2; the best D guess is TRBD1, with 5 bases matching. The CDR3 protein is CASGQTNTGELFF. The bases are TGTGCCAGCGGACAAACGAACACCGGGGAGCTGTTTTTT.